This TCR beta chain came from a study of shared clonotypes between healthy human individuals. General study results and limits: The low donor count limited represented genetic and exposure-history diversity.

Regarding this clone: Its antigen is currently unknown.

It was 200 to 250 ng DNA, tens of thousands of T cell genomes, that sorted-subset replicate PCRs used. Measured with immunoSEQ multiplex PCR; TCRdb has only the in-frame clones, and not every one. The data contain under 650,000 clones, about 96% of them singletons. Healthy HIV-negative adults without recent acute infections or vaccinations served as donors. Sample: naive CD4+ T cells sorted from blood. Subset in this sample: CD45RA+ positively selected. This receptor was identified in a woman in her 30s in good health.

CDR3: CASRPGRVYGYTF. CDR3 coding DNA: TGTGCCAGCAGGCCGGGACGGGTCTATGGCTACACCTTC. The J gene is TRBJ1-2, the V gene TRBV6-1; a possible D gene is TRBD1 (5 bases). Germline assignment: CDR1 MNHNS and CDR2 SASEGT. Trimming pared 6 bases from V and 4 bases from J, leaving 12 bases between. The CDR3 spans 13 residues.